This T cell receptor (beta chain) was captured by sequencing in a study of PD-L1 blockade in urothelial cancer. Across the study: Administration of atezolizumab to patients began in about 2014, at 1,200 mg intravenously every 3 weeks. The study recovered a median of about 140,000 T cells per blood sample.

Every PCR received spiked-in synthetic TCR analog templates. TCRdb's copy holds only in-frame clones and misses some; the assay was immunoSEQ multiplex PCR. Among around 53,000 clones listed, around 82% were seen once. Locally advanced or metastatic urothelial carcinoma affected the patients. This material consisted of PBMCs, taken around atezolizumab (anti-PD-L1) treatment. The sequence was collected from a man in his forties with urothelial cancer.

CDR3 region: CASSQSTGREQYF. The CDR3 coding sequence is TGCGCCAGCAGCCAGTCGACAGGGAGGGAGCAGTACTTC. V usage is TRBV4-1 and J usage is TRBJ2-7, with TRBD1 as a possible D gene (7 bases). V was pared by 3 bases and J by 7 bases, with 13 bases between. Germline-derived CDR1 and CDR2 are MGHRA and YSYEKL. CDR3 length equals 13 residues.